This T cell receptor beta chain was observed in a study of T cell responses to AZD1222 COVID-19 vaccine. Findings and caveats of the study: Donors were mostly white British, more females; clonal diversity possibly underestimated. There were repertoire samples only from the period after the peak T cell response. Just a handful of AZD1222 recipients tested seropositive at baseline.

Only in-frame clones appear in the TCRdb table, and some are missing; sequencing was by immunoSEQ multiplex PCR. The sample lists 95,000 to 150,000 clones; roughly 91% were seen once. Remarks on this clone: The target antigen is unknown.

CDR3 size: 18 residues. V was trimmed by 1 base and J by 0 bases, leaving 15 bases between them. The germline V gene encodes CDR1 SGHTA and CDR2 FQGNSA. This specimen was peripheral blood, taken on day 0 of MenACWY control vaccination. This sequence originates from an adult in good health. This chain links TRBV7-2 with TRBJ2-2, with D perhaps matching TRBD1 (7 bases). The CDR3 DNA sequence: TGTGCCAGCAGCTTAGTGGAGGGGGCCTTCGCGAACACCGGGGAGCTGTTTTTT. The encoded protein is CASSLVEGAFANTGELFF.